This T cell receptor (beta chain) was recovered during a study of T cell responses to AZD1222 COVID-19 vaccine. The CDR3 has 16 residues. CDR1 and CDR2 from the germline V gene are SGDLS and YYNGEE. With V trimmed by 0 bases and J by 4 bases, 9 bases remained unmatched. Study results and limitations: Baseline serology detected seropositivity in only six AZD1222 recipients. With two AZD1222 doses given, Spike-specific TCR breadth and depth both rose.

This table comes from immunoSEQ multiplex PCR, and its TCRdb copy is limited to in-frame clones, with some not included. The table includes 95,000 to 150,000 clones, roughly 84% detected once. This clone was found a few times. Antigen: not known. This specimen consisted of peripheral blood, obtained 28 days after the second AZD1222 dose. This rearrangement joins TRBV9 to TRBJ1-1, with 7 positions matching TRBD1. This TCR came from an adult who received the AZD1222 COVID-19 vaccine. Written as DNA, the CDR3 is TGTGCCAGCAGCGTAGATGCCCTCGACAGGGTCACTGAAGCTTTCTTT. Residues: CASSVDALDRVTEAFF.